This T cell receptor (beta chain) was found in a study of regulatory T cells in long-lasting Graves disease. In its sample, this clonotype was seen many times. Time point here: persistent/refractory GD, antithyroid drugs over 5 years with positive TRAb. Extracted RNA from PBMCs served as the source of the TCR library. For TCR beta, libraries came from iRepertoire HTBI primers and Arm-PCR of CDR3 regions. MiXCR was run by TCRdb on the multiplex PCR reads, yielding one entry per CDR3 protein. The repertoire includes hundreds of thousands of distinct CDR3 sequences, 20% to 25% of them detected once, and under 15% sits in the top ten. Germline CDR1 is SGHTA and CDR2 is FQGNSA. After removal of 5 bases from V and 4 bases from J, the junction contained 10 bases not matched to a gene. CDR3 size: 15 residues.

The receptor was derived from a female donor with Graves disease. Sequencing used peripheral blood mononuclear cells (PBMCs), obtained when the disease was refractory, from a patient treated with antithyroid drugs. This chain joins TRBV7-2 and TRBJ2-5; 7 positions match TRBD2. The CDR3 region has the DNA TGTGCCAGCAGCAACTCCGGGACGGGGGGAGAGACCCAGTACTTC. It is translated as CASSNSGTGGETQYF.